These 18 T cell receptor beta chains share one sample of origin, sequenced in a study of T cells in Graves' hyperthyroidism and ophthalmopathy. Researchers amplified the TCR beta CDR3 regions from RNA transcripts. First-round RT-PCR targeting the TCR CDR3 was performed with the HTBI primer set. TCRdb called the multiplex PCR reads again in MiXCR, with one record for every CDR3 protein. The repertoire holds about 400,000 distinct CDR3 sequences, with around 15% as singletons. Specimen: blood. The receptors originated from a man in his late teens or twenties with Graves' ophthalmopathy.

This clonotype was picked up many times. The rearrangement links TRBV5-1 to TRBJ1-1; D may be TRBD1 (5 bases). The CDR3 is 16 amino acids. Germline CDR1 reads SGHRS; CDR2 reads YFSETQ. Trimming shortened V by 1 base and J by 5 bases, and 18 bases separated the two germline ends. DNA of the CDR3: TGCGCCAGCAGCTTGTTCAGGGACCAAGCTAGGACTGAAGCTTTCTTT. Its translation: CASSLFRDQARTEAFF.

Remarks on this clonotype: A much bigger clone sits one base away, suggesting this may be a read error. The chain couples TRBV20-1 to TRBJ2-3; 10 bases agree with TRBD1. In germline, CDR1 is DFQATT, CDR2 SNEGSKA (reference sequence). CDR3 length equals 14 residues. CDR3 region: CSAPDRGYTDAQYF. As DNA, the CDR3 is TGCAGTGCCCCGGACAGGGGGTATACAGATGCGCAGTATTTT.

Ten or more counts support this clonotype. This chain links TRBV7-9 with TRBJ2-5; the D gene could be TRBD1 or TRBD2 (6 bases each). From germline, CDR1 is SEHNR and CDR2 FQNEAQ (reference sequence). The CDR3 is 15 amino acids. Trimming left V 5 bases short and J 5 bases short, with 18 bases between. The CDR3 sequence: CASSTPQGREETQYF. As DNA, the CDR3 is TGTGCCAGCAGCACGCCACAGGGACGGGAGGAGACCCAGTACTTC.

The rearrangement uses TRBV10-3 and TRBJ2-3, with 14 bases fitting TRBD2. The CDR3 has 19 residues. The V segment lost 2 bases and the J segment 3 bases; nucleotides outside the gene matches: 10. The germline CDR1 and CDR2 sequences are ENHRY and SYGVKD. CDR3 DNA: TGTGCCATCAGTGAGCTGACTGGACTAGCGGGAGGTGGAACAGATACGCAGTATTTT. It is translated as CAISELTGLAGGGTDTQYF.

This clonotype was picked up many times. The chain joins TRBV12-3 or TRBV12-4 to TRBJ2-1; 9 nucleotides line up with TRBD2. The V and J ends lost 7 bases and 7 bases, in that order; junction bases with no gene match: 11. The CDR3 totals 15 residues. The CDR3 here is CASTPGRGGLNEQFF. DNA for the CDR3: TGTGCCAGCACCCCGGGGCGGGGGGGGTTGAATGAGCAGTTCTTC.

At least ten counts were recorded for this clonotype. This chain links TRBV11-1 with TRBJ1-1, with D perhaps TRBD1 (5 bases). CDR1 and CDR2 (germline): SGHAT, FQDESV (reference sequence). V was clipped by 5 bases and J by 5 bases, with 18 bases between them. This CDR3 has 15 amino acids. The CDR3 DNA reads as TGTGCCAGCAGCAGAGGTCGGGGGGTGGTTACTGAAGCTTTCTTT. Its translation is CASSRGRGVVTEAFF.

J is TRBJ2-2 and V is TRBV9; unclear D gene. V gave up 2 bases and J gave up 3 bases, with 11 bases separating them. Per germline, CDR1 SGDLS and CDR2 YYNGEE. This CDR3 spans 15 amino acids. The CDR3 region is CASSVLSGHTGELFF. CDR3 DNA: TGTGCCAGCAGCGTTCTATCTGGACACACCGGGGAGCTGTTTTTT.

Many counts were recorded for this clonotype. This sequence joins TRBV7-8 and TRBJ2-3, with D perhaps TRBD2 (5 bases). Looked up from germline, CDR1 is SGHVS and CDR2 is FQNEAQ. V lost 1 base, J lost 4 bases, and 30 bases lay in between. The length of the CDR3 is 21 residues. The chain's CDR3 is CASSLEPNGVGLALIADTQYF. CDR3 bases: TGTGCCAGCAGCTTAGAGCCGAACGGAGTCGGTTTAGCGCTGATCGCAGATACGCAGTATTTT.

This chain connects TRBV10-1 to TRBJ1-5; D is unclear. CDR1 and CDR2 (germline): WNHNN, SYGVQD (reference sequence). This CDR3 contains 12 residues. Trimming stripped 6 bases from V and 6 bases from J, with 9 bases between. The CDR3 DNA sequence: TGCGCCAGCAGCACAGCGGGTCAGCCCCAGCATTTT. It is translated as CASSTAGQPQHF.

In regard to this clonotype: No conserved phenylalanine or tryptophan is present at the end of the CDR3, so a read error is the likely explanation. The CDR3 coding sequence is TGTGCCAGCAGTGAGGGTGGGGAAGCCTACGAGCAGTACCTC. This translates into CASSEGGEAYEQYL. V and J are TRBV6-1 and TRBJ2-7; D is unresolved. CDR1 is MNHNS and CDR2 is SASEGT in the germline V gene. This CDR3 region has 14 residues. V was cut by 3 bases and J by 2 bases, with 11 bases left in between.

About this clonotype itself: The junction and the germline gene differ at one end; a read error may be behind it. This chain uses TRBV4-1 with TRBJ1-4; D remains ambiguous. The CDR3 length is 15 residues. CDR1 and CDR2 (germline): MGHRA, YSYEKL. CDR3 bases: TGCGCCAGCGGCCAAGCAAGGACAACTAATGAAAAACTGTTTTTT. Translating it yields CASGQARTTNEKLFF.

This clonotype was observed at least ten times. The rearrangement joins TRBV5-1 to TRBJ1-1; D might be TRBD1 (5 bases). Trimming removed 4 bases at V and 0 bases at J, with 10 bases between. The CDR3 has 14 amino acids. CDR1 is SGHRS and CDR2 is YFSETQ in the germline V gene. As DNA, the CDR3 is TGCGCCAGCAGCCGGGGGGGACTGAACACTGAAGCTTTCTTT. It translates to CASSRGGLNTEAFF.

V and J are TRBV7-9 and TRBJ2-4; 10 positions match TRBD1. There are 16 residues in the CDR3. V was pared by 5 bases and J by 3 bases, with 7 bases of the junction left unmatched. The germline V gene encodes CDR1 SEHNR and CDR2 FQNEAQ (reference sequence). The CDR3 here is CASSPSRDRGKNIQYF. The DNA of the CDR3 is TGTGCCAGCAGCCCCTCCCGGGACAGGGGCAAAAACATTCAGTACTTC.

Notes on this clonotype: This could be a read error, since a much larger clone is one nucleotide away. The chain joins TRBV29-1 to TRBJ1-1, with D perhaps TRBD1 (5 bases). CDR1 and CDR2 (germline): SQVTM, ANQGSEA. The CDR3 sequence is 11 residues long. V lost 4 bases to trimming and J lost 11 bases, with 14 bases between them. The CDR3 nucleotides read TGCAGCGTTGTGAGGGGCAGCGGGGCTTTCTTT. Its protein product is CSVVRGSGAFF.

This clonotype was recorded at least ten times. The chain uses TRBV3-1 and TRBJ1-1; D remains unclear. Trimming took off 3 bases at V and 1 base at J, with 6 bases between the two ends. The CDR3 is made up of 13 amino acids. Germline V gene data show CDR1 as LGHDT and CDR2 as YNNKEL (reference sequence). CDR3 amino acids: CASSHRQNTEAFF. The CDR3 region has the DNA TGTGCCAGCAGCCACAGACAGAACACTGAAGCTTTCTTT.

This chain links TRBV7-9 with TRBJ2-4; D ambiguous. The CDR3 is 16 amino acids. Germline V gene sequence: CDR1 SEHNR, CDR2 FQNEAQ (reference sequence). Trimming cost V 2 bases and J 3 bases, with 14 bases left between them. This CDR3 reads CASSLIWADDKNIQYF. CDR3 DNA sequence: TGTGCCAGCAGCTTAATTTGGGCTGATGACAAAAACATTCAGTACTTC.

This clonotype was detected ten times or more. J is TRBJ1-3 and V is TRBV7-2, with D possibly TRBD1 on 5 matching bases. V was shortened by 6 bases and J by 4 bases, with 7 bases between the two germline ends. Germline V gives CDR1 SGHTA, CDR2 FQGNSA. The length of the CDR3 is 12 residues. The CDR3 reads CASRRTGNTIYF. CDR3 DNA sequence: TGTGCCAGCAGGCGGACAGGAAACACCATATATTTT.

This clonotype was observed at least ten times. This chain links TRBV11-2 with TRBJ2-5, with 7 nucleotides matching TRBD2. V was pared by 4 bases and J by 5 bases, with 13 bases of the junction left unmatched. Germline CDR1 SGHAT, CDR2 FQNNGV. CDR3 size: 16 residues. CDR3 in amino acids: CASSSRAGLSRETQYF. The CDR3 DNA sequence: TGTGCCAGCAGCTCGAGAGCGGGGCTAAGCAGGGAGACCCAGTACTTC.